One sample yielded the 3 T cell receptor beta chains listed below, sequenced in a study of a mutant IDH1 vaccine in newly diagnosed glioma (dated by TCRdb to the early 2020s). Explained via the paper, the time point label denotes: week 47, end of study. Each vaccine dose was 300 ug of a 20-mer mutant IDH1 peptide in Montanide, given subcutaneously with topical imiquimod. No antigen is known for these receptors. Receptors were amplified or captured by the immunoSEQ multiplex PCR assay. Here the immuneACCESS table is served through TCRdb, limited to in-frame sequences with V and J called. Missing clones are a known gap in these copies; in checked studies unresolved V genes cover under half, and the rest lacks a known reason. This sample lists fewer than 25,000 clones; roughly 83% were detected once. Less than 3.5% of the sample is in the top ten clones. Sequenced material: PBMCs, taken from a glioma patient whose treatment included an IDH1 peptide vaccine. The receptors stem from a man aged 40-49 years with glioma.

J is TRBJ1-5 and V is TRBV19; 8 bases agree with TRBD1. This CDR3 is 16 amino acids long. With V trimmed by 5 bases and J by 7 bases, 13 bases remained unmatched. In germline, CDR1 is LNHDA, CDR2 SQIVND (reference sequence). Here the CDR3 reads CASSPYRDRGGQPQHF. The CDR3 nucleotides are TGTGCCAGTAGTCCTTATCGAGACAGGGGTGGCCAGCCCCAGCATTTT.

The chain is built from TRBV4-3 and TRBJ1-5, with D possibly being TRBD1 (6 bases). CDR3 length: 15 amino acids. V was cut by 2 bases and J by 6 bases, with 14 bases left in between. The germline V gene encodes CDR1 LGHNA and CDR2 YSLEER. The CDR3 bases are TGCGCCAGCAGCCAAAATACAGGAGGGGGTCAGCCCCAGCATTTT. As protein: CASSQNTGGGQPQHF.

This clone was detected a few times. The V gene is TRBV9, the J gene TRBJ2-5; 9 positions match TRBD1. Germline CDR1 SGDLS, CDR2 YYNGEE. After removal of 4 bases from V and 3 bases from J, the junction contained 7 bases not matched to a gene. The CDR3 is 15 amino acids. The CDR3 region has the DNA TGTGCCAGCAGCCCAACGAGGACAGGGGAAGAGACCCAGTACTTC. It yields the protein CASSPTRTGEETQYF.